The present T cell receptor beta chain was sequenced within a study of blood T cell repertoires in COVID-19. The wider study: The samples span acute and convalescent COVID-19 from the United States, Italy and Spain.

In the original workflow: Amplified reference gene primers provided the basis for estimating nucleated cell counts. The table came from immunoSEQ multiplex PCR; TCRdb's copy has only in-frame clones and leaves some out. D and trimming were read from the DNA, whereas the V and J calls and clone size are those reported in that table. The sample has approximately 230,000 clones, 75% to 90% seen once. In germline, CDR1 is SGDLS, CDR2 YYNGEE. This CDR3 comprises 12 residues. V was shortened by 5 bases and J by 4 bases, with 9 bases between the two germline ends. The chain carries TRBV9 and TRBJ1-2, with D perhaps TRBD1 (5 bases). The source is a man aged 25-40 years who had recovered from COVID-19. Material for sequencing was peripheral blood. CDR3 DNA: TGTGCCAGCAGGGAGGGGCCCTATGGCTACACCTTC. This codes for CASREGPYGYTF.